This section outlines one T cell receptor (beta chain) sequence together with its context. The antigen is undetermined. CDR3 length: 13 amino acids. Trimming removed 10 bases from V and 4 bases from J, with 16 bases in between. Per the germline V gene, CDR1 is LGHDT and CDR2 is YNNKEL (reference sequence). Samples each yielded at least 5 micrograms of total RNA. The sample originates from a study of blood T cells in healthy people across ages. Study-level points and caveats: CMV infection status of these donors was not known. Naive CD4+ cell counts and diversity both ran higher in long-lived than in aged donors.

Using a J-beta primer mix together with a sample-barcoded 5' primer, a second PCR was run for about 7 to 12 cycles. Any given sample supplied a minimum of 2.5 million CDR3-containing paired-end reads. TCRdb passed the 5' RACE reads through MiXCR, listing each CDR3 protein once. The sample lists under 1,000,000 distinct CDR3 sequences; around 50% were seen once. The chain uses TRBV3-1 and TRBJ1-2, with D unresolved. Sequencing input: blood. This TCR derives from a man of 80 years or more in good health. This CDR3 is CATSATRGYGYTF. The CDR3 DNA is TGTGCCACCTCGGCGACGCGGGGCTATGGCTACACCTTC. The entire variable domain, with the rest obtained from reference TRBV3-1 and TRBJ1-2, is as follows: DTAVSQTPKYLVTQMGNDKSIKCEQNLGHDTMYWYKQDSKKFLKIMFSYNNKELIINETVPNRFSPKSPDKAHLNLHINSLELGDSAVYFCATSATRGYGYTFGSGTRLTVV.